Below, 11 T cell receptor beta chains from the same sample are listed, as sequenced in a study of CD8+CD57+ T cells in acquired aplastic anemia. The TCR beta profiling, which covered VDJ combination and CDR3 sequence, was carried out using genomic DNA as the template. TCRdb fed the reads into MiXCR, producing one record per CDR3 protein. Of some 160,000 distinct CDR3 sequences in the sample, around 48% are singletons; the top ten hold roughly 30%. Patients picked for sequencing had shown CD8+CD57+ cell expansion detected by flow cytometry. Sequencing input: sorted CD4+, CD8+, or CD8+CD57+ T cells (not recorded which) from PBMCs. The receptors here all came from a human donor with aplastic anemia.

The V gene is TRBV12-3 or TRBV12-4, the J gene TRBJ1-1, with 11 positions matching TRBD1. This CDR3 contains 16 residues. V dropped 5 bases and J dropped 2; count of bases not matched to a gene: 7. This chain's CDR3 is CASSRRTGGINTEAFF. DNA for the CDR3: TGTGCCAGCAGTCGAAGGACAGGGGGCATAAACACTGAAGCTTTCTTT.

This clonotype was observed at least ten times. Because the CDR3's place on the DNA is in doubt, the DNA is left out and the CDR3 is given as listed by TCRdb. J is TRBJ1-1 and V is TRBV20-1; whether TRBD1, the table's D call, matches the DNA was not checked. CDR1 and CDR2 from the germline V gene are DFQATT and SNEGSKA (reference sequence). The CDR3 sequence runs 12 residues, both termini included. The CDR3 reads CSALRVGTGSFF.

This clonotype was found many times. The chain is built from TRBV5-6 and TRBJ1-6; D remains unclear. CDR1 and CDR2 (germline): SGHDT, YYEEEE. The CDR3 has 16 amino acids. Trimming removed 2 bases at V and 6 bases at J, with 15 bases between. In DNA form, the CDR3 reads TGTGCCAGCAGCTTACCCCGAACGGACCCTAATTCACCCCTCCACTTT. Translated, it gives CASSLPRTDPNSPLHF.

The chain carries TRBV29-1 and TRBJ2-5; D is uncertain. The V end lost 3 bases, the J end lost 9 bases, and 20 bases lay between the germline ends. Per germline, CDR1 SQVTM and CDR2 ANQGSEA. CDR3 length: 14 residues. CDR3 in DNA: TGCAGCGTTGACGGCTGGGCTGGGGATCAGCCCCAGTACTTC. This sequence encodes CSVDGWAGDQPQYF.

This clonotype was recorded a few times. V and J are TRBV5-5 and TRBJ1-1; the D gene is possibly TRBD1 (5 bases). This CDR3 has 16 amino acids. The ends were cut back, 3 bases at V and 5 bases at J, with 20 bases in the middle. Looked up from germline, CDR1 is SGHKS and CDR2 is YYEKEE (reference sequence). The CDR3 DNA sequence: TGTGCCAGCAGCTGGGCACCTCCAGGGATAATTACTGAAGCTTTCTTT. Translation gives CASSWAPPGIITEAFF.

This clonotype was seen a handful of times. The chain is built from TRBV7-7 and TRBJ1-1, with D unclear. There are 13 residues in the CDR3. V lost 5 bases and J lost 0, with 7 bases in between. Germline V gives CDR1 SSHAT, CDR2 FNYEAQ (reference sequence). CDR3 in amino acids: CASSMTLNTEAFF. The CDR3 DNA reads TGTGCCAGCAGCATGACATTGAACACTGAAGCTTTCTTT.

This clonotype was counted many times. The CDR3 DNA follows: TGTGCCAGCAGCTGGGGGCAGAGCTCCTACAATGAGCAGTTCTTC. This translates into CASSWGQSSYNEQFF. The chain joins TRBV5-6 to TRBJ2-1, with D perhaps TRBD1 (6 bases). Trimming took 3 bases from V and 0 from J, leaving 10 bases between them. The germline CDR1 and CDR2 sequences are SGHDT and YYEEEE. The CDR3 extends over 15 amino acids.

The J gene is TRBJ2-1, the V gene TRBV29-1; 8 bases map to TRBD1. The germline V gene encodes CDR1 SQVTM and CDR2 ANQGSEA. Trimming took 4 bases from V and 0 from J; bases not matched to a gene: 5. The CDR3 totals 15 residues. The CDR3 loop is CSVAAGGISYNEQFF. The CDR3 DNA reads as TGCAGCGTTGCAGCAGGGGGCATCTCCTACAATGAGCAGTTCTTC.

The J gene is TRBJ2-3, the V gene TRBV29-1, with 12 positions matching TRBD1. CDR3 length: 14 residues. Losses at the gene ends were 5 bases for V and 4 bases for J; bases not matched to a gene: 4. The germline CDR1 and CDR2 sequences are SQVTM and ANQGSEA. CDR3 residues: CSVRGTGGADTQYF. The CDR3 nucleotides are TGCAGCGTTCGCGGGACAGGGGGCGCAGATACGCAGTATTTT.

At least ten counts were recorded for this clonotype. V is TRBV2 and J is TRBJ1-1, with D maybe TRBD1 (6 bases). V lost 10 bases and J 11 bases, leaving 20 bases between the germline ends. The germline V gene has CDR1 SNHLY and CDR2 FYNNEI. The CDR3 spans 12 residues. CDR3 region: CAIWGEGGRAFF. The CDR3 DNA reads as TGTGCCATCTGGGGGGAGGGGGGCCGGGCTTTCTTT.

This sequence joins TRBV20-1 and TRBJ1-5; D not resolved. The CDR3 runs to 15 residues. V gave up 0 bases and J gave up 2 bases, with 11 bases separating them. Germline V gene sequence: CDR1 DFQATT, CDR2 SNEGSKA (reference sequence). CDR3 amino acids: CSARDFRTGNQPQHF. CDR3 nucleotides: TGCAGTGCTAGAGATTTCAGGACGGGCAATCAGCCCCAGCATTTT.